Listed below are T cell receptor beta chains from one sample, sequenced in a study of Graves' ophthalmopathy and Graves' hyperthyroidism. MiXCR, run by TCRdb on the multiplex PCR reads, gives a single entry per CDR3 protein. The data show about 180,000 distinct CDR3 sequences, with 30% to 45% seen just once and roughly 5.8% held by the top ten. Sample: peripheral blood. The receptors originated from a woman aged 40-49 years with Graves' ophthalmopathy. Each CDR3 is given with its conserved first and last residue. D genes are given only for firm matches. The listing skips clone size in some rows; elsewhere it reads once, few, many or a size class.

clone_size: many
v_call: TRBV20-1
j_call: TRBJ1-1
d_call: -
cdr3_aa: CSARGDTRNTEAFF
cdr3_nt: TGCAGTGCTAGGGGGGACACCCGGAACACTGAAGCTTTCTTT

clone_size: -
v_call: TRBV30
j_call: TRBJ2-2
d_call: TRBD1
cdr3_aa: CAWRTSGTANTGELFF
cdr3_nt: TGTGCCTGGAGGACCTCCGGGACAGCGAACACCGGGGAGCTGTTTTTT

clone_size: many
v_call: TRBV2
j_call: TRBJ1-6
d_call: -
cdr3_aa: CASSETQGFSPLHF
cdr3_nt: TGTGCCAGCAGTGAAACACAGGGTTTTTCACCCCTCCACTTT

clone_size: few
v_call: TRBV6-1
j_call: TRBJ2-1
d_call: TRBD2
cdr3_aa: CASSELAGSYNEQFF
cdr3_nt: TGTGCCAGCAGTGAACTAGCGGGCTCCTACAATGAGCAGTTCTTC

clone_size: -
v_call: TRBV6-5
j_call: TRBJ1-5
d_call: -
cdr3_aa: CASSSTNEFFNQPQHF
cdr3_nt: TGTGCCAGCAGTTCGACCAATGAGTTTTTCAATCAGCCCCAGCATTTT

clone_size: -
v_call: TRBV20-1
j_call: TRBJ2-7
d_call: -
cdr3_aa: CSATYGTFEPDYEQYF
cdr3_nt: TGCAGTGCTACCTACGGGACATTCGAACCAGACTACGAGCAGTACTTC

clone_size: -
v_call: TRBV12-3/TRBV12-4
j_call: TRBJ2-5
d_call: -
cdr3_aa: CASKRAVETQYF
cdr3_nt: TGTGCCAGCAAGCGGGCGGTGGAGACCCAGTACTTC

clone_size: many
v_call: TRBV7-9
j_call: TRBJ2-7
d_call: -
cdr3_aa: CASSLALYEQYF
cdr3_nt: TGTGCCAGCAGCTTAGCGCTCTACGAGCAGTACTTC

clone_size: -
v_call: TRBV7-2
j_call: TRBJ2-7
d_call: TRBD2
cdr3_aa: CASSRPASGNYEQYF
cdr3_nt: TGTGCCAGCAGCCGTCCGGCTAGCGGCAACTACGAGCAGTACTTC

clone_size: many
v_call: TRBV6-5
j_call: TRBJ1-1
d_call: -
cdr3_aa: CASTRSGEEGETEAFF
cdr3_nt: TGTGCCAGCACCCGATCGGGGGAAGAGGGAGAAACTGAAGCTTTCTTT

clone_size: -
v_call: TRBV28
j_call: TRBJ2-5
d_call: TRBD1
cdr3_aa: CASSPDRGHETQYF
cdr3_nt: TGTGCCAGCAGCCCTGACAGGGGACACGAGACCCAGTACTTC

clone_size: many
v_call: TRBV30
j_call: TRBJ1-5
d_call: -
cdr3_aa: CAWSLKDSNQPQHF
cdr3_nt: TGTGCCTGGAGTCTAAAAGATAGCAATCAGCCCCAGCATTTT

clone_size: many
v_call: TRBV7-2
j_call: TRBJ1-5
d_call: -
cdr3_aa: CASSLGVTESNQPQHF
cdr3_nt: TGTGCCAGCAGCTTAGGGGTGACAGAGAGCAATCAGCCCCAGCATTTT

clone_size: many
v_call: TRBV6-5
j_call: TRBJ2-5
d_call: TRBD2
cdr3_aa: CASSFTTSPGLAGETQYF
cdr3_nt: TGTGCCAGCAGTTTTACAACTTCCCCGGGACTAGCGGGAGAGACCCAGTACTTC

clone_size: many
v_call: TRBV12-3/TRBV12-4
j_call: TRBJ2-7
d_call: TRBD1
cdr3_aa: CASSLGQGRGEQYF
cdr3_nt: TGTGCCAGCAGCCTCGGACAGGGGAGGGGTGAGCAGTACTTC

clone_size: -
v_call: TRBV6-2/TRBV6-3
j_call: TRBJ1-2
d_call: -
cdr3_aa: CASSYSGREPHYGYTF
cdr3_nt: TGTGCCAGCAGTTACTCGGGCAGGGAGCCCCACTATGGCTACACCTTC

clone_size: -
v_call: TRBV6-2/TRBV6-3
j_call: TRBJ2-5
d_call: -
cdr3_aa: CASSQGGGETQYF
cdr3_nt: TGTGCCAGCAGTCAAGGGGGGGGAGAGACCCAGTACTTC

clone_size: many
v_call: TRBV11-3
j_call: TRBJ1-2
d_call: -
cdr3_aa: CASSPQGETNYGYTF
cdr3_nt: TGTGCCAGCAGCCCCCAGGGAGAGACTAACTATGGCTACACCTTC

clone_size: -
v_call: TRBV6-2/TRBV6-3
j_call: TRBJ1-6
d_call: -
cdr3_aa: CASPRRAPLHF
cdr3_nt: TGTGCCAGCCCCCGGAGGGCTCCCCTCCACTTT

clone_size: -
v_call: TRBV24-1
j_call: TRBJ2-7
d_call: TRBD2
cdr3_aa: CATSDASAGAREQYF
cdr3_nt: TGTGCCACCAGTGACGCCTCAGCGGGAGCCCGCGAGCAGTACTTC

clone_size: -
v_call: TRBV7-2
j_call: TRBJ1-5
d_call: TRBD1
cdr3_aa: CASSDTGARNQPQHF
cdr3_nt: TGTGCCAGCAGCGACACAGGGGCCCGCAATCAGCCCCAGCATTTT

clone_size: many
v_call: TRBV7-2
j_call: TRBJ1-2
d_call: -
cdr3_aa: CASSLPAGTVGYTF
cdr3_nt: TGTGCCAGCAGCTTACCGGCAGGAACGGTTGGCTACACCTTC

clone_size: -
v_call: TRBV6-2/TRBV6-3
j_call: TRBJ2-7
d_call: TRBD2
cdr3_aa: CASIRTGPAGGYEQYF
cdr3_nt: TGTGCCAGCATACGGACAGGTCCAGCGGGAGGCTACGAGCAGTACTTC

clone_size: -
v_call: TRBV7-2
j_call: TRBJ2-7
d_call: TRBD2
cdr3_aa: CASSPRTRDYEQYF
cdr3_nt: TGTGCCAGCAGCCCACGGACTAGAGACTACGAGCAGTACTTC

clone_size: many
v_call: TRBV28
j_call: TRBJ2-7
d_call: -
cdr3_aa: CASSPGTSPEQYF
cdr3_nt: TGTGCCAGCAGCCCCGGGACCTCCCCCGAGCAGTACTTC

clone_size: many
v_call: TRBV7-2
j_call: TRBJ2-7
d_call: TRBD1
cdr3_aa: CASSYGTGGAYEQYF
cdr3_nt: TGTGCCAGCAGCTATGGGACAGGGGGAGCCTACGAGCAGTACTTC

clone_size: -
v_call: TRBV11-2
j_call: TRBJ1-2
d_call: TRBD1
cdr3_aa: CASSLSGTGGRANYGYTF
cdr3_nt: TGTGCCAGCAGCTTAAGTGGGACAGGGGGCCGGGCTAACTATGGCTACACCTTC

clone_size: -
v_call: TRBV12-3/TRBV12-4
j_call: TRBJ1-1
d_call: -
cdr3_aa: CASSPQGGTEAFF
cdr3_nt: TGTGCCAGCAGCCCCCAGGGAGGGACTGAAGCTTTCTTT

clone_size: many
v_call: TRBV7-8
j_call: TRBJ2-7
d_call: TRBD2
cdr3_aa: CASSLAAASGYEQYF
cdr3_nt: TGTGCCAGCAGCTTAGCGGCCGCTAGCGGCTACGAGCAGTACTTC

clone_size: -
v_call: TRBV6-5
j_call: TRBJ1-1
d_call: -
cdr3_aa: CASSYQLEQLNTEAFF
cdr3_nt: TGTGCCAGCAGTTACCAGCTCGAACAGTTGAACACTGAAGCTTTCTTT

clone_size: -
v_call: TRBV15
j_call: TRBJ2-5
d_call: -
cdr3_aa: CATSRDSSTETQYF
cdr3_nt: TGTGCCACCAGCAGAGACTCCAGCACGGAGACCCAGTACTTC

clone_size: many
v_call: TRBV27
j_call: TRBJ2-2
d_call: -
cdr3_aa: CASTPGGAGELFF
cdr3_nt: TGTGCCAGCACGCCGGGTGGGGCCGGGGAGCTGTTTTTT

clone_size: -
v_call: TRBV6-1
j_call: TRBJ1-1
d_call: -
cdr3_aa: CASSEWEHHTEAFF
cdr3_nt: TGTGCCAGCAGTGAATGGGAACATCACACTGAAGCTTTCTTT

clone_size: many
v_call: TRBV6-1
j_call: TRBJ1-5
d_call: -
cdr3_aa: CASSGGGNQPQHF
cdr3_nt: TGTGCCAGCAGTGGGGGAGGAAATCAGCCCCAGCATTTT

clone_size: -
v_call: TRBV20-1
j_call: TRBJ2-5
d_call: -
cdr3_aa: CSAPTGLETQYF
cdr3_nt: TGCAGTGCTCCCACGGGACTTGAGACCCAGTACTTC

clone_size: -
v_call: TRBV10-3
j_call: TRBJ1-2
d_call: -
cdr3_aa: CAISESVGGNYGYTF
cdr3_nt: TGTGCCATCAGTGAGTCGGTAGGGGGAAACTATGGCTACACCTTC

clone_size: many
v_call: TRBV11-1
j_call: TRBJ2-6
d_call: -
cdr3_aa: CASSWGTVYSGANVLTF
cdr3_nt: TGTGCCAGCAGCTGGGGGACGGTATACTCTGGGGCCAACGTCCTGACTTTC

clone_size: many
v_call: TRBV28
j_call: TRBJ1-2
d_call: TRBD1
cdr3_aa: CASSSQGRGYTF
cdr3_nt: TGTGCCAGCAGCTCACAGGGGCGTGGCTACACCTTC

clone_size: -
v_call: TRBV6-1
j_call: TRBJ2-5
d_call: -
cdr3_aa: CASSEQKSSTETQYF
cdr3_nt: TGTGCCAGCAGTGAACAAAAATCTAGTACGGAGACCCAGTACTTC

clone_size: many
v_call: TRBV19
j_call: TRBJ1-5
d_call: -
cdr3_aa: CASSIGGQSNQPQHF
cdr3_nt: TGTGCCAGTAGTATAGGAGGCCAGAGCAATCAGCCCCAGCATTTT

clone_size: many
v_call: TRBV27
j_call: TRBJ1-5
d_call: -
cdr3_aa: CASSPIGSNQPQHF
cdr3_nt: TGTGCCAGCAGTCCTATCGGAAGCAATCAGCCCCAGCATTTT

clone_size: many
v_call: TRBV28
j_call: TRBJ1-2
d_call: -
cdr3_aa: CASSPRGRDGYTF
cdr3_nt: TGTGCCAGCAGCCCCAGGGGACGGGATGGCTACACCTTC

clone_size: many
v_call: TRBV6-5
j_call: TRBJ1-5
d_call: -
cdr3_aa: CASSSPVGRDNQPQHF
cdr3_nt: TGTGCCAGCAGTTCCCCTGTCGGAAGGGACAATCAGCCCCAGCATTTT

clone_size: -
v_call: TRBV12-3/TRBV12-4
j_call: TRBJ1-2
d_call: -
cdr3_aa: CASSQWTDGDGYTF
cdr3_nt: TGTGCCAGCAGTCAGTGGACTGACGGGGATGGCTACACCTTC